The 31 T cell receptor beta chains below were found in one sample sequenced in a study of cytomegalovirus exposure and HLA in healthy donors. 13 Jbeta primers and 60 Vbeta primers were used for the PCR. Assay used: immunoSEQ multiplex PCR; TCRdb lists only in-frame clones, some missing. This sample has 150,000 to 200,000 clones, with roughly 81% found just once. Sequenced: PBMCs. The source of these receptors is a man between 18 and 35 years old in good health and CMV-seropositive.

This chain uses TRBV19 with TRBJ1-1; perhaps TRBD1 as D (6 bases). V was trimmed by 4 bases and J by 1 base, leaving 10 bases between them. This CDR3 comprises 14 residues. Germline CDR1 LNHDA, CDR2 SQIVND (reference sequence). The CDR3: CASSSGQWNTEAFF. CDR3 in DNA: TGTGCCAGTAGTAGTGGACAGTGGAACACTGAAGCTTTCTTT.

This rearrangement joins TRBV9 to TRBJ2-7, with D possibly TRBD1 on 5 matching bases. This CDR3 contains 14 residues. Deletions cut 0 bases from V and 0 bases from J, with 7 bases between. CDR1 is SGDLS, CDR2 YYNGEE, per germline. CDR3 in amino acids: CASSVGDSSYEQYF. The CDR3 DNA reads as TGTGCCAGCAGCGTAGGAGACAGCTCCTACGAGCAGTACTTC. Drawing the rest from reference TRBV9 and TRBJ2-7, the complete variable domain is DSGVTQTPKHLITATGQRVTLRCSPRSGDLSVYWYQQSLDQGLQFLIQYYNGEERAKGNILERFSAQQFPDLHSELNLSSLELGDSALYFCASSVGDSSYEQYFGPGTRLTVT.

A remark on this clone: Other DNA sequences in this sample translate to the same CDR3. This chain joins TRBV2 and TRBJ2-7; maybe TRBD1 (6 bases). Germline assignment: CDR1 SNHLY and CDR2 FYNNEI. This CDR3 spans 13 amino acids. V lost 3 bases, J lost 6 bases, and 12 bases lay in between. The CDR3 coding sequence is TGTGCCAGCAGTGATTATCTAGGGGGCGAGCAGTACTTC. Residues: CASSDYLGGEQYF.

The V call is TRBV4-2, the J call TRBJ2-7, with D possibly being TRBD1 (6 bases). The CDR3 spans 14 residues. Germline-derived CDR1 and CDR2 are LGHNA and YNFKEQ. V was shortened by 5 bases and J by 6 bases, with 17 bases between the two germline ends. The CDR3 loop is CASSLVSTGGEQYF. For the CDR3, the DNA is TGTGCCAGCAGCTTAGTATCGACAGGCGGCGAGCAGTACTTC.

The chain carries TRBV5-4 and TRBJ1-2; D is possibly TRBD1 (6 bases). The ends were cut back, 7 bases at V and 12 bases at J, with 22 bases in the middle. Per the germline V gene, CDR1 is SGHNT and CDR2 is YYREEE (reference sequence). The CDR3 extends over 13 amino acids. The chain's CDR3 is CASGQGLQNPDTF. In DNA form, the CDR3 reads TGTGCCAGCGGTCAGGGGCTCCAAAACCCAGACACCTTC.

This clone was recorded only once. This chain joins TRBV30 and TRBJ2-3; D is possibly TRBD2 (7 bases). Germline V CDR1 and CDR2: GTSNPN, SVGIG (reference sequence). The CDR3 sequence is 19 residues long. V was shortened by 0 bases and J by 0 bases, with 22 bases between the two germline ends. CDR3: CAWSVSRRMGGRSTDTQYF. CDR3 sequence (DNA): TGTGCCTGGAGTGTATCTCGGCGGATGGGGGGGCGAAGCACAGATACGCAGTATTTT.

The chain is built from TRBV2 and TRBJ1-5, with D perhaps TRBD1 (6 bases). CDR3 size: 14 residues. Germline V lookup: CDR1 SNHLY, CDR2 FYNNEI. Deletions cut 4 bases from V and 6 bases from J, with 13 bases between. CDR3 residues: CASSVGRGSQPQHF. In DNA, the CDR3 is TGTGCCAGCAGTGTAGGCAGGGGTAGTCAGCCCCAGCATTTT.

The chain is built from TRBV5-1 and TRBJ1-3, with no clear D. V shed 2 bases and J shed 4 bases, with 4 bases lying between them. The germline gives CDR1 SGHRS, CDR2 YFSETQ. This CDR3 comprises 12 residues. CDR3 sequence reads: CASSLQGNTIYF. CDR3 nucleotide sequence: TGCGCCAGCAGCTTACAGGGAAACACCATATATTTT.

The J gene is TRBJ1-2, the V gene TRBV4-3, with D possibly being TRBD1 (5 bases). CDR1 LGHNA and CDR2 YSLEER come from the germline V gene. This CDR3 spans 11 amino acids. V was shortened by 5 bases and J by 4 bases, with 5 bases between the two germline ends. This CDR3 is CASSDSYGYTF. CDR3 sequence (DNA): TGCGCCAGCAGCGACAGCTATGGCTACACCTTC.

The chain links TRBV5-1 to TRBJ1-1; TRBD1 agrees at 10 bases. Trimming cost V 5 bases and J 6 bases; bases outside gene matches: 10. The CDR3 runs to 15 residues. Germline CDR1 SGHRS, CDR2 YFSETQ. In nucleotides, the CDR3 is TGCGCCAGCAGAAAGACCGGGACAGGGGTCTCTGAAGCTTTCTTT. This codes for CASRKTGTGVSEAFF. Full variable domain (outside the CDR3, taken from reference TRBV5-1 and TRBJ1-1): KAGVTQTPRYLIKTRGQQVTLSCSPISGHRSVSWYQQTPGQGLQFLFEYFSETQRNKGNFPGRFSGRQFSNSRSEMNVSTLELGDSALYLCASRKTGTGVSEAFFGQGTRLTVV.

The CDR3 sequence: CASSQAETANYGYTF. The CDR3 bases are TGTGCCAGCAGCCAAGCAGAGACAGCCAACTATGGCTACACCTTC. The J gene is TRBJ1-2, the V gene TRBV4-2; tentatively, D is TRBD1 (5 bases). Trimming cost V 1 base and J 2 bases, with 11 bases left between them. The germline CDR1 and CDR2 sequences are LGHNA and YNFKEQ. The CDR3 sequence is 15 residues long.

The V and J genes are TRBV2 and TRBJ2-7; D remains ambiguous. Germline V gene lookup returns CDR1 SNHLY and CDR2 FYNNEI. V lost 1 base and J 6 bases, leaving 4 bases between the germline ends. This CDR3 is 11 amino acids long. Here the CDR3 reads CASSEGVEQYF. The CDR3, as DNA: TGTGCCAGCAGTGAAGGAGTCGAGCAGTACTTC.

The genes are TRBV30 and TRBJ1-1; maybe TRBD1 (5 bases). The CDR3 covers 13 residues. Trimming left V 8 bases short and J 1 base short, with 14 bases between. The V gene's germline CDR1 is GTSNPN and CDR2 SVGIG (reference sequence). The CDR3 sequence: CASRGAGNTEAFF. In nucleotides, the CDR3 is TGTGCCAGTCGCGGGGCCGGGAACACTGAAGCTTTCTTT. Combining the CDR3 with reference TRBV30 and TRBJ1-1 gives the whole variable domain SQTIHQWPATLVQPVGSPLSLECTVEGTSNPNLYWYRQAAGRGLQLLFYSVGIGQISSEVPQNLSASRPQDRQFILSSKKLLLSDSGFYLCASRGAGNTEAFFGQGTRLTVV.

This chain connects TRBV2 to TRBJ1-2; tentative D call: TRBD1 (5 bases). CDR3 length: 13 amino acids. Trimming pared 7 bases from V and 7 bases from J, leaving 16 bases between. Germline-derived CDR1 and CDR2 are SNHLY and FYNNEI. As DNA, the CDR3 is TGTGCCAGCAACGCAGGGCCTATGGGTGGCTACACCTTC. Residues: CASNAGPMGGYTF.

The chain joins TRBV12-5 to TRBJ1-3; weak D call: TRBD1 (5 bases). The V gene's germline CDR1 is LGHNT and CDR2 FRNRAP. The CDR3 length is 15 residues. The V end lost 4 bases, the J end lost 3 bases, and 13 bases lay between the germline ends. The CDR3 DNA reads TGTGCTAGTGGTTCAGACAGCGACTTTGGAAACACCATATATTTT. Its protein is CASGSDSDFGNTIYF.

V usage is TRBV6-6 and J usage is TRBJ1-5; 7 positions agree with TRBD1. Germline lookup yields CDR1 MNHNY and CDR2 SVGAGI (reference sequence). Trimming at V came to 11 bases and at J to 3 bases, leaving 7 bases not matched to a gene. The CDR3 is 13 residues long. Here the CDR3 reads CAGTGQHNQPQHF. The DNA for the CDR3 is TGTGCCGGCACGGGACAGCACAATCAGCCCCAGCATTTT.

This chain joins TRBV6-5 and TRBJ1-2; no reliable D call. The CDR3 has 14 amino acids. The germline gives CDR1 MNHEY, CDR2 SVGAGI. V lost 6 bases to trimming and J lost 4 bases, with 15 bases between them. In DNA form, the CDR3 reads TGTGCCAGCAGCGTCCTCCCTCCCAGCTATGGCTACACCTTC. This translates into CASSVLPPSYGYTF.

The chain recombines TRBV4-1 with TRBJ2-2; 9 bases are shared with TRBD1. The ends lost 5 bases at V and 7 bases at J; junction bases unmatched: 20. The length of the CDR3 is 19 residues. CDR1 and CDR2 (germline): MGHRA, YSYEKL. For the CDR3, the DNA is TGCGCCAGCAGCTCTATAACAAGGGCTCCGGGGACAGGGAGCGGGGAGCTGTTTTTT. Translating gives CASSSITRAPGTGSGELFF.

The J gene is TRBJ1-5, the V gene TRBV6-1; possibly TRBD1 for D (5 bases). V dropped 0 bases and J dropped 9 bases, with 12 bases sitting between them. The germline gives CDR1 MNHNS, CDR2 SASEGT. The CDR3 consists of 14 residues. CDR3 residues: CASSEAPQGWPQHF. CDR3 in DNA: TGTGCCAGCAGTGAAGCCCCCCAGGGTTGGCCCCAGCATTTT.

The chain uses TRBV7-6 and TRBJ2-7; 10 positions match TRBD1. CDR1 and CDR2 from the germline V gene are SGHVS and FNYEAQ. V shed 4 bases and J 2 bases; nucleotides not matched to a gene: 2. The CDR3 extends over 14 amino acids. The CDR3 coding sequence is TGTGCCAGCAGCTCCGGACAGGGGGCCTACGAGCAGTACTTC. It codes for CASSSGQGAYEQYF.

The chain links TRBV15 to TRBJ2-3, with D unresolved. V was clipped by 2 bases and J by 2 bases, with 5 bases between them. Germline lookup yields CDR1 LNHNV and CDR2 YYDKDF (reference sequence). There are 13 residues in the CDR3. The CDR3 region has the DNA TGTGCCACCAGCAGAAGAGCCACAGATACGCAGTATTTT. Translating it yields CATSRRATDTQYF.

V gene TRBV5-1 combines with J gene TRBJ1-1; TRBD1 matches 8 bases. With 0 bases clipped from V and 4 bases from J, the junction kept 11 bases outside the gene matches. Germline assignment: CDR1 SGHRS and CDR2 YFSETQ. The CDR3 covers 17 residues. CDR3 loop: CASSLGRTGTRTTEAFF. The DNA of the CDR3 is TGCGCCAGCAGCTTGGGGAGGACAGGGACGAGAACCACTGAAGCTTTCTTT.

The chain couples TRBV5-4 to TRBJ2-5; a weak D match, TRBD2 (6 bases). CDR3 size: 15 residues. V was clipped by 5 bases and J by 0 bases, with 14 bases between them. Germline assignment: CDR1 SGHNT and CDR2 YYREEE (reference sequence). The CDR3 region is CASSSPGVNQETQYF. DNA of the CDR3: TGTGCCAGCAGTTCGCCGGGGGTAAACCAAGAGACCCAGTACTTC.

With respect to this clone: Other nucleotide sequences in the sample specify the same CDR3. CDR3 protein: CSARGGYGYTF. Here the CDR3 DNA reads TGCAGTGCTAGAGGAGGCTATGGCTACACCTTC. The chain combines TRBV20-1 with TRBJ1-2; D gene unclear. Between the trimmed V and J ends, which lost 1 base and 4 bases, there was a span of 4 bases. CDR1 is DFQATT, CDR2 SNEGSKA, per germline (reference sequence). This CDR3 spans 11 amino acids.

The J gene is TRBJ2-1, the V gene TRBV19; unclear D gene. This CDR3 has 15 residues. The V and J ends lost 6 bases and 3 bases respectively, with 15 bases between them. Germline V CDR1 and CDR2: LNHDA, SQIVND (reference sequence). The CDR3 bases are TGTGCCAGTAGGCGTAATGGGCAGGTCTACAATGAGCAGTTCTTC. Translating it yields CASRRNGQVYNEQFF. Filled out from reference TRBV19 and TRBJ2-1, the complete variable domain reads DGGITQSPKYLFRKEGQNVTLSCEQNLNHDAMYWYRQDPGQGLRLIYYSQIVNDFQKGDIAEGYSVSREKKESFPLTVTSAQKNPTAFYLCASRRNGQVYNEQFFGPGTRLTVL.

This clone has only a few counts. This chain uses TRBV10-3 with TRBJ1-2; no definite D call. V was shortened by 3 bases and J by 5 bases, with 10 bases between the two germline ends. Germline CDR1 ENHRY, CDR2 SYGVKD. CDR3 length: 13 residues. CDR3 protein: CAISDSPKYGYTF. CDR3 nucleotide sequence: TGTGCCATCAGTGACAGTCCCAAATATGGCTACACCTTC.

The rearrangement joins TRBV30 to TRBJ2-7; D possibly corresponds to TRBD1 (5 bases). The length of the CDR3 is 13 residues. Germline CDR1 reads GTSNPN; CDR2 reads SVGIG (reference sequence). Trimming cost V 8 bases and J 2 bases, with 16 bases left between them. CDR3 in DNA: TGTGCCCTCACCCCCAGGGTTCCCTACGAGCAGTACTTC. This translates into CALTPRVPYEQYF.

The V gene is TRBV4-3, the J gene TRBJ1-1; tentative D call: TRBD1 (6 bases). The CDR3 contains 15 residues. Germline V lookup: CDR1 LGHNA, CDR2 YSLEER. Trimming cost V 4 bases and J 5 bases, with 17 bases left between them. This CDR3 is CASSRAGAIGTEAFF. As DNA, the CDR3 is TGCGCCAGCAGCCGGGCAGGGGCCATAGGGACTGAAGCTTTCTTT.

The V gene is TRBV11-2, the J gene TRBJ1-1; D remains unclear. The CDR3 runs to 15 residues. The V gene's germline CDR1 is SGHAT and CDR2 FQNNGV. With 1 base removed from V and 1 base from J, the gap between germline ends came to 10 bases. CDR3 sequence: CASSLVGRRNTEAFF. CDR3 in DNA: TGTGCCAGCAGCTTAGTTGGCCGCCGGAACACTGAAGCTTTCTTT.

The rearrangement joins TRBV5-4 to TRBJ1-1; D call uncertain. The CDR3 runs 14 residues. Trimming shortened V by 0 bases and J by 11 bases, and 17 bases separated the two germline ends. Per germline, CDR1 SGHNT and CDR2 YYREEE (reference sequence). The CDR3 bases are TGTGCCAGCAGCTTGGATGGGCCACGGCAACGGGCTTTCTTT. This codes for CASSLDGPRQRAFF.

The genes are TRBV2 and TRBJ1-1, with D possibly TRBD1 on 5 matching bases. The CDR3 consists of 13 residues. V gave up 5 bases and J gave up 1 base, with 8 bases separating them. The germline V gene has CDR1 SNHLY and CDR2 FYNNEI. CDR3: CASSSQGNTEAFF. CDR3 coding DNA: TGTGCCAGCAGTTCTCAGGGGAACACTGAAGCTTTCTTT.